These T cell receptor beta chains were read from a single sample in a study of cytomegalovirus exposure and HLA in healthy donors. Here immunoSEQ multiplex PCR was the method, and the copy in TCRdb shows in-frame clones only, minus some. Here the sample spans 190,000 or so clones, 84% being singletons. Sequenced input: PBMCs. These receptors came from a woman aged 18-30 years in good health and CMV-seropositive. The CDR3 runs from the conserved cysteine through the conserved F or W. Fields, in order: D gene, V gene, clone size, J gene, CDR3 DNA, CDR3 protein. D genes are given only for firm matches. Not all rows give a size; the values are once, few, many and, for expanded clones, a class.

TRBD1	TRBV7-9	.	TRBJ1-2	TGTGCCAGCAGCCCCGGGACAGGGGACTATGGCTACACCTTC	CASSPGTGDYGYTF
.	TRBV2	.	TRBJ2-5	TGTGCCAGCAAAACGGGGGTACAGGAGACCCAGTACTTC	CASKTGVQETQYF
.	TRBV6-6	.	TRBJ2-7	TGTGCCAGCAGCCCGACAGTAGGCGAGCAGTACTTC	CASSPTVGEQYF
.	TRBV20-1	.	TRBJ2-5	TGCAGTGTTCGGCTAGCAGAGACCCAGTACTTC	CSVRLAETQYF
TRBD1	TRBV7-8	.	TRBJ2-3	TGTGCCAGCAGCATGGGGGACAGGGTACTCACAGATACGCAGTATTTT	CASSMGDRVLTDTQYF
TRBD2	TRBV7-9	.	TRBJ2-1	TGTGCCAGCAGCTTATATTCGGAGCGGGGGAATGAGCAGTTCTTC	CASSLYSERGNEQFF
TRBD1	TRBV2	.	TRBJ1-2	TGTGCCAGCAGTACAGGGGACTATGGCTACACCTTC	CASSTGDYGYTF
.	TRBV7-2	.	TRBJ1-2	TGTGCCAGCAGCTTACAGAAAGCTAACTATGGCTACACCTTC	CASSLQKANYGYTF
.	TRBV10-3	.	TRBJ1-4	TGTGCCATCAGTGAAGCAGGGCTTGGGGAAAAACTGTTTTTT	CAISEAGLGEKLFF
.	TRBV7-9	.	TRBJ2-2	TGTGCCAGCAGCTTATCAGAGAACACCGGGGAGCTGTTTTTT	CASSLSENTGELFF
.	TRBV5-6	.	TRBJ2-3	TGTGCCAGCAGCTTTGCTATCTCAGGGTTGTCAGATACGCAGTATTTT	CASSFAISGLSDTQYF
.	TRBV27	.	TRBJ1-2	TGTGCCAGCAGTTCTTCAGGTTATGGCTACACCTTC	CASSSSGYGYTF
.	TRBV21-1	.	TRBJ2-7	TGTGCCAGCAGCAAACGGGGAGGGGGCTACGAGCAGTACTTC	CASSKRGGGYEQYF
TRBD1	TRBV2	.	TRBJ1-2	TGTGCCAGCAGCCAGAGGTTCCGACAGGGGTCTTTTGGCTACACCTTC	CASSQRFRQGSFGYTF
TRBD2	TRBV27	.	TRBJ2-3	TGTGCCAGCAGTTTATATGGGGGGGAGGCCACAGATACGCAGTATTTT	CASSLYGGEATDTQYF
.	TRBV9	.	TRBJ2-7	TGTGCCAGCAGCGTAGGAACTAGCCTAATCTACGAGCAGTACTTC	CASSVGTSLIYEQYF
TRBD2	TRBV5-6	.	TRBJ2-3	TGTGCCAGCAGCTCGCCCCTAGCGGGGGGGCAGGGAGATACGCAGTATTTT	CASSSPLAGGQGDTQYF
.	TRBV5-6	.	TRBJ2-1	TGTGCCAGCAGCTTGGGGGCACCGCCGGATGAGCAGTTCTTC	CASSLGAPPDEQFF
.	TRBV7-2	.	TRBJ2-1	TGTGCCAGCAGCTTAGGGGGACTGGATGAGCAGTTCTTC	CASSLGGLDEQFF
TRBD1	TRBV7-8	.	TRBJ2-4	TGTGCCAGCAGCTTAGGGGACAGGGGAGCCAAAAACATTCAGTACTTC	CASSLGDRGAKNIQYF
.	TRBV7-6	.	TRBJ1-5	TGTGCCAGCAGCTTATTCGGGGGATCCAATCAGCCCCAGCATTTT	CASSLFGGSNQPQHF
.	TRBV13	.	TRBJ2-1	TGTGCCAGCAGCCTCCGTAATAACAATGAGCAGTTCTTC	CASSLRNNNEQFF
.	TRBV6-1	.	TRBJ2-7	TGTGCCAGCAGTGTTGCGGCGGACAACTACGAGCAGTACTTC	CASSVAADNYEQYF
.	TRBV6-1	.	TRBJ1-6	TGTGCCAGCAGTGTACAGGATAGTTATAATTCACCCCTCCACTTT	CASSVQDSYNSPLHF
TRBD2	TRBV7-9	.	TRBJ2-5	TGTGCCAGCAGCTTAGCGGGAGGGGAAGAGACCCAGTACTTC	CASSLAGGEETQYF
TRBD2	TRBV4-1	.	TRBJ2-2	TGCGCCAGCAGCCAAGTCCGGCGAAGCGGGGGGACCCAATTGGACACCGGGGAGCTGTTTTTT	CASSQVRRSGGTQLDTGELFF
TRBD2	TRBV5-4	.	TRBJ2-3	TGTGCCAGCAGCTTGGCCCTAGCGGGGAGCACAGATACGCAGTATTTT	CASSLALAGSTDTQYF
.	TRBV6-5	.	TRBJ1-1	TGTGCCAGCAGTTCCCAGGGGTCTAGCACTGAAGCTTTCTTT	CASSSQGSSTEAFF
.	TRBV18	once	TRBJ1-1	TGTGCCAGCTCACCGAGCATTACCAACACTGAAGCTTTCTTT	CASSPSITNTEAFF
.	TRBV29-1	.	TRBJ1-3	TGCAGCGTTGTTGAGGGAGGGAACACCATATATTTT	CSVVEGGNTIYF
.	TRBV9	.	TRBJ2-1	TGTGCCAGCAGCGGACAGCCGTCGGGCAATGAGCAGTTCTTC	CASSGQPSGNEQFF
TRBD1	TRBV9	.	TRBJ1-2	TGTGCCAGCAGCGTAGAGGGGACAGTCTTTCCTGACTATGGCTACACCTTC	CASSVEGTVFPDYGYTF
.	TRBV6-6	once	TRBJ2-1	TGTGCCAGCACTCCCGAGGGCTACAATGAGCAGTTCTTC	CASTPEGYNEQFF
TRBD1	TRBV5-1	.	TRBJ2-3	TGCGCCAGCAGCTTCGTGGGGCCGGGACAGGGTCTCGGGAAGCAGTATTTT	CASSFVGPGQGLGKQYF
.	TRBV14	.	TRBJ1-5	TGTGCCAGCAGCCAAGTAACAGCTCAGCATTTT	CASSQVTAQHF
TRBD1	TRBV5-1	.	TRBJ2-1	TGCGCCAGCAGCTACGCCGGGACAGGGGTCAATGAGCAGTTCTTC	CASSYAGTGVNEQFF
TRBD1	TRBV27	few	TRBJ2-7	TGTGCCAGCAGTTGGGGACAGGGCTCCTACGAGCAGTACTTC	CASSWGQGSYEQYF
TRBD2	TRBV5-1	.	TRBJ2-1	TGCGCCAGCGAGGGAGGGAGGAGCAATGAGCAGTTCTTC	CASEGGRSNEQFF
TRBD1	TRBV19	.	TRBJ1-4	TGTGCCACCACCGGGACAGGAGGAGAAAAACTGTTTTTT	CATTGTGGEKLFF
.	TRBV4-3	.	TRBJ1-2	TGCGCCAGCAGCCAAGACTCGGCGCTACGGGATGGCTACACCTTC	CASSQDSALRDGYTF